The 17 T cell receptor beta chains in this list originate from one sample, sequenced in a study of T cell changes during pregnancy in multiple sclerosis. Using immunoSEQ multiplex PCR, the repertoire was profiled, and TCRdb retains in-frame clones only, with some absent. The data hold more than 55,000 clones, with around 91% observed a single time. The input for sequencing was peripheral blood, taken in the third trimester of pregnancy. These receptors all stem from a female donor in good health, enrolled as a control in a pregnancy study.

The chain uses TRBV19 and TRBJ2-2; D might be TRBD1 (6 bases). The germline V gene encodes CDR1 LNHDA and CDR2 SQIVND (reference sequence). Trimming took 3 bases from V and 4 from J, leaving 12 bases between them. The CDR3 is 15 residues long. The CDR3 protein is CASSIAGDGTGELFF. DNA for the CDR3: TGTGCCAGTAGTATCGCAGGGGACGGCACCGGGGAGCTGTTTTTT.

The chain uses TRBV9 and TRBJ2-2; no clear D. Germline-derived CDR1 and CDR2 are SGDLS and YYNGEE. The CDR3 has 11 residues. V dropped 7 bases and J dropped 8 bases, with 9 bases sitting between them. The CDR3 coding sequence is TGTGCCAGCCGCGATAGAGGGGAGCTGTTTTTT. It translates to CASRDRGELFF.

J is TRBJ2-5 and V is TRBV6-1; the D is unclear. In germline, CDR1 is MNHNS, CDR2 SASEGT. Trimming took off 2 bases at V and 4 bases at J, with 11 bases between the two ends. This CDR3 region has 14 residues. CDR3 loop: CASSEYAWPETQYF. CDR3 nucleotide sequence: TGTGCCAGCAGTGAATACGCCTGGCCAGAGACCCAGTACTTC.

The V gene is TRBV9, the J gene TRBJ1-3, with TRBD1 as a possible D gene (5 bases). The CDR3 spans 16 residues. The germline gives CDR1 SGDLS, CDR2 YYNGEE. V dropped 0 bases and J dropped 0 bases, with 10 bases sitting between them. CDR3 coding DNA: TGTGCCAGCAGCGTAGCGGGGGGGAACTCTGGAAACACCATATATTTT. The encoded protein is CASSVAGGNSGNTIYF. Drawing the rest from reference TRBV9 and TRBJ1-3, the complete variable domain is DSGVTQTPKHLITATGQRVTLRCSPRSGDLSVYWYQQSLDQGLQFLIQYYNGEERAKGNILERFSAQQFPDLHSELNLSSLELGDSALYFCASSVAGGNSGNTIYFGEGSWLTVV.

The J gene is TRBJ1-4, the V gene TRBV10-3, with D perhaps TRBD1 (6 bases). CDR1 is ENHRY and CDR2 is SYGVKD in the germline V gene. CDR3 size: 14 residues. The V end was cut by 5 bases, the J end by 5 bases, with 12 bases between. The CDR3 coding sequence is TGTGCCATCAGTTCATGGCAGGGGAATGAAAAACTGTTTTTT. As protein: CAISSWQGNEKLFF.

V and J are TRBV2 and TRBJ1-6; TRBD1 matches at 7 bases. Germline V CDR1 and CDR2: SNHLY, FYNNEI. Losses at the gene ends were 8 bases for V and 0 bases for J; bases not matched to a gene: 7. The CDR3 is 16 residues long. The CDR3 DNA reads as TGTGCCAGCTCCAACAGGGGAAGCTCCTATAATTCACCCCTCCACTTT. This encodes CASSNRGSSYNSPLHF.

This clone appeared once. V is TRBV5-1 and J is TRBJ2-4, with unresolved D. CDR1 and CDR2 from the germline V gene are SGHRS and YFSETQ. The length of the CDR3 is 15 residues. The V end was cut by 4 bases, the J end by 1 base, with 12 bases between. The CDR3 DNA reads TGCGCCAGCAGCATGGACGCTATCGCCAAAAACATTCAGTACTTC. Protein sequence: CASSMDAIAKNIQYF.

The chain uses TRBV9 and TRBJ2-3; 8 nucleotides match TRBD2. From germline, CDR1 is SGDLS and CDR2 YYNGEE. J gave up 6 bases and V 0 bases, and 6 bases lay outside the gene matches. The CDR3 has 15 residues. CDR3 in amino acids: CASSVGTSSGDTQYF. CDR3 coding DNA: TGTGCCAGCAGCGTAGGGACTAGCAGTGGGGATACGCAGTATTTT.

The rearrangement uses TRBV29-1 and TRBJ1-1; D ambiguous. Germline V lookup: CDR1 SQVTM, CDR2 ANQGSEA. This CDR3 comprises 11 residues. Trimming removed 6 bases from V and 0 bases from J, with 5 bases in between. CDR3 protein: CSVPLNTEAFF. For the CDR3, the DNA is TGCAGCGTCCCTCTGAACACTGAAGCTTTCTTT.

The chain recombines TRBV6-1 with TRBJ2-1, with TRBD2 matching 7 bases. The CDR3 spans 14 residues. V shed 3 bases and J 4 bases; nucleotides not matched to a gene: 3. The germline V gene encodes CDR1 MNHNS and CDR2 SASEGT. The CDR3 DNA sequence: TGTGCCAGCAGTGATAGGCGGGAGTACAATGAGCAGTTCTTC. Protein product: CASSDRREYNEQFF.

This clone occurred once. One junction end disagrees with the germline gene, perhaps due to a read error. The V gene is TRBV25-1, the J gene TRBJ2-7; TRBD2 might be the D (5 bases). The CDR3 spans 14 residues. In germline, CDR1 is MGHDK, CDR2 SYGVNS. The CDR3 reads CATSQPGNSFEQYF. DNA of the CDR3: TGTGCCACCTCCCAACCGGGGAATTCCTTCGAGCAGTACTTC.

This clone appeared a few times. The chain has TRBV5-1 and TRBJ1-6; 9 bases are a match to TRBD1. The trim removed 4 bases at V and 8 bases at J, leaving 19 bases unmatched. CDR1 and CDR2 (germline): SGHRS, YFSETQ. The CDR3 has 19 amino acids. The CDR3 here is CASSRDGTGLPSHDSPLHF. CDR3 nucleotide sequence: TGCGCCAGCAGCAGAGACGGGACAGGGTTACCCTCCCATGATTCACCCCTCCACTTT.

The chain uses TRBV6-5 and TRBJ2-5; TRBD1 aligns across 9 bases. The junction had 9 bases not matched to a gene; V was cut back by 6 bases and J by 4 bases. The CDR3 totals 15 residues. Germline-derived CDR1 and CDR2 are MNHEY and SVGAGI. The CDR3 spells CASSRSGTGLETQYF. CDR3 sequence (DNA): TGTGCCAGCAGCCGCTCCGGGACAGGGTTAGAGACCCAGTACTTC.

The genes are TRBV5-1 and TRBJ2-2; D not resolved. This CDR3 region has 14 residues. The V gene lost 0 bases and the J gene lost 3 bases, with 6 bases spanning the gap. From germline, CDR1 is SGHRS and CDR2 YFSETQ. Here the CDR3 reads CASSLVYDTGELFF. Here the CDR3 DNA reads TGCGCCAGCAGCTTGGTCTACGACACCGGGGAGCTGTTTTTT.

V and J are TRBV15 and TRBJ1-1, with 9 bases matching TRBD1. The CDR3 has 15 amino acids. V lost 5 bases, J lost 4 bases, and 8 bases stayed unmatched. Germline-derived CDR1 and CDR2 are LNHNV and YYDKDF (reference sequence). The CDR3 reads CATSPPGTGTTEAFF. CDR3 DNA: TGTGCCACCAGCCCGCCCGGGACAGGGACCACTGAAGCTTTCTTT.

By frequency in the sample, this clone is medium-sized (0.01 to 0.1%). The chain has TRBV7-8 and TRBJ1-5; D remains unclear. V was clipped by 3 bases and J by 7 bases, with 10 bases between them. CDR3 length equals 13 residues. In germline, CDR1 is SGHVS, CDR2 FQNEAQ. CDR3 DNA: TGTGCCAGCAGCTTCACGAGGGAACAGCCCCAGCATTTT. This encodes CASSFTREQPQHF.

The chain recombines TRBV2 with TRBJ2-7; D remains unclear. CDR1 SNHLY and CDR2 FYNNEI come from the germline V gene. Trimming removed 4 bases at V and 11 bases at J, with 21 bases between. CDR3 length: 14 residues. In DNA form, the CDR3 reads TGTGCCAGCAGTGGGGCCAGAGCTATGGTAGACGAGTACTTC. Translating it yields CASSGARAMVDEYF.